A single T cell receptor (beta chain) is shown here with its context. This entry belongs to a study of blood T cell repertoires in COVID-19. The overall study: Spain, Italy and the United States supplied samples that represented acute and convalescent COVID-19.

Living in under 30 US areas, the participants were between roughly 18 and 90 years of age. Clinical history reported by participants formed the basis on which cohorts were assigned. The germline CDR1 and CDR2 sequences are SGHAT and FQNNGV. CDR3 length: 16 amino acids. V was cut by 7 bases and J by 0 bases, with 16 bases left in between. Authors' data handling: Estimated nucleated cell counts came from reference gene primer amplification. Clones were sequenced by immunoSEQ multiplex PCR, and TCRdb holds only the in-frame ones, with some missing. V and J calls plus clone size are reproduced from that table; the DNA served to infer D and trimming. The data contain approximately 300,000 clones, over 85% of them seen just once; the ten biggest clones take up almost 9.5%.

Sequencing was done on a sample of PBMCs or T cells enriched from blood (not recorded which). The chain is built from TRBV11-2 and TRBJ2-1; maybe TRBD1 (5 bases). This receptor was identified in a woman aged 30 to 39 who had recovered from COVID-19. In DNA, the CDR3 is TGTGCCAGCACTCCCACAGGTCAGAGCTCCTACAATGAGCAGTTCTTC. Translation: CASTPTGQSSYNEQFF.